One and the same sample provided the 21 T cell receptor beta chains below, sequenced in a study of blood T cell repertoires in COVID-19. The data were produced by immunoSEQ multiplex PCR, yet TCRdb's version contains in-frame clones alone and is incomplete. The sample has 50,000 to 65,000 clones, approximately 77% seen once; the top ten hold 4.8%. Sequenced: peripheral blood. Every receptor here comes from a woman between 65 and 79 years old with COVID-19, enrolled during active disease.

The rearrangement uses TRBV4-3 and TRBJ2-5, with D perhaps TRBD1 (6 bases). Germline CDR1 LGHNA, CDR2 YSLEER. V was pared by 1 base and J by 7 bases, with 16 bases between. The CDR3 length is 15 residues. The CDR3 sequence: CASSQGFGTSGTQYF. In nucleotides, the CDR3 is TGCGCCAGCAGCCAAGGGTTCGGGACATCGGGGACCCAGTACTTC.

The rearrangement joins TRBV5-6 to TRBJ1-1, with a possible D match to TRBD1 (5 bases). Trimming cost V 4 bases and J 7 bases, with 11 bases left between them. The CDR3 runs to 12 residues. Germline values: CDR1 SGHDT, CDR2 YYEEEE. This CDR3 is CASSIRQFEAFF. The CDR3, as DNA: TGTGCCAGCAGCATTCGACAGTTTGAAGCTTTCTTT. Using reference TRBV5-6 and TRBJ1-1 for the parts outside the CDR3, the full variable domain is DAGVTQSPTHLIKTRGQQVTLRCSPKSGHDTVSWYQQALGQGPQFIFQYYEEEERQRGNFPDRFSGHQFPNYSSELNVNALLLGDSALYLCASSIRQFEAFFGQGTRLTVV.

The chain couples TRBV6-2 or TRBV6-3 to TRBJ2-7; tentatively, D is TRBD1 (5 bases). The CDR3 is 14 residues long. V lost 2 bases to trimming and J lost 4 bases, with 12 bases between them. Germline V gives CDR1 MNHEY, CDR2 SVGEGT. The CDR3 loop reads CASSYGHIGYEQYF. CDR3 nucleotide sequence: TGTGCCAGCAGTTACGGACATATAGGTTACGAGCAGTACTTC.

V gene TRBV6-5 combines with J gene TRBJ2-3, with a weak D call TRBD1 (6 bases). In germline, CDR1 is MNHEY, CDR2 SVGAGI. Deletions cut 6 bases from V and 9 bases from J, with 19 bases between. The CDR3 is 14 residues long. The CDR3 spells CASSPSFDRGTQYF. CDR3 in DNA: TGTGCCAGCAGCCCCTCCTTCGATAGGGGGACGCAGTATTTT.

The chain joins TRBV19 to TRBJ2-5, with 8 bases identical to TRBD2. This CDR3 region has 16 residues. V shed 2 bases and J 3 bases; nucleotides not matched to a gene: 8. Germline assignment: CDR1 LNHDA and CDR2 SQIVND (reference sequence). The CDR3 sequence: CASSISSGGNKETQYF. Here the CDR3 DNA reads TGTGCCAGTAGTATATCCAGCGGGGGTAACAAAGAGACCCAGTACTTC.

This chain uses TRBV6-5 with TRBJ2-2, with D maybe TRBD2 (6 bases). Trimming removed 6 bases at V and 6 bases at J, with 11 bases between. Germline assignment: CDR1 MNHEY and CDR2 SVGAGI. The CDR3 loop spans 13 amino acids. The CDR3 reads CASSLREAGELFF. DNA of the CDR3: TGTGCCAGCAGCCTCAGGGAGGCCGGGGAGCTGTTTTTT.

The CDR3 here is CASSRGADTGELFF. DNA of the CDR3: TGTGCCAGTAGCCGGGGGGCTGACACCGGGGAGCTGTTTTTT. This sequence joins TRBV19 and TRBJ2-2; a possible D gene is TRBD2 (7 bases). CDR1 LNHDA and CDR2 SQIVND come from the germline V gene (reference sequence). The CDR3 runs 14 residues. Trimming removed 6 bases from V and 3 bases from J, with 11 bases in between.

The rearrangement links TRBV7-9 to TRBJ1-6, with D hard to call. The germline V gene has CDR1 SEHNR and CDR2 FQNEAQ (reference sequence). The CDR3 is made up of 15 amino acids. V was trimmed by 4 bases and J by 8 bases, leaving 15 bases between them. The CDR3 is CASSSGPGGHSPLHF. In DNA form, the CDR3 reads TGTGCCAGCAGCTCGGGTCCAGGAGGCCATTCACCCCTCCACTTT.

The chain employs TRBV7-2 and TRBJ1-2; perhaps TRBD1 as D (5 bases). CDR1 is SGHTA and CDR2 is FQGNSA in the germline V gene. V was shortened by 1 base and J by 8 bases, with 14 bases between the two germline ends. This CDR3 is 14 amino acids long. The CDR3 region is CASSLVGQAAGYTF. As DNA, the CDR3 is TGTGCCAGCAGCTTAGTGGGGCAGGCTGCCGGCTACACCTTC. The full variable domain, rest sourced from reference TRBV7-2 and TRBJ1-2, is GAGVSQSPSNKVTEKGKDVELRCDPISGHTALYWYRQSLGQGLEFLIYFQGNSAPDKSGLPSDRFSAERTGGSVSTLTIQRTQQEDSAVYLCASSLVGQAAGYTFGSGTRLTVV.

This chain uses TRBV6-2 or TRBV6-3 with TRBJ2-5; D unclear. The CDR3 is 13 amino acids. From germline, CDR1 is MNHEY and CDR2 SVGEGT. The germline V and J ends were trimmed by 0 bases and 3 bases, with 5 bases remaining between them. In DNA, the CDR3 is TGTGCCAGCAGTTACTCCCCGGAAGAGACCCAGTACTTC. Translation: CASSYSPEETQYF.

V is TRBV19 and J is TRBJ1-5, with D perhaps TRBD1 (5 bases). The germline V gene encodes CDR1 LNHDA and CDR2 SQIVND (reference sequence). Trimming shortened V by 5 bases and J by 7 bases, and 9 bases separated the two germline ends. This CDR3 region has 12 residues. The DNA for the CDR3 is TGTGCCAGTAGTGTGACAGACCAGCCCCAGCATTTT. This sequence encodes CASSVTDQPQHF.

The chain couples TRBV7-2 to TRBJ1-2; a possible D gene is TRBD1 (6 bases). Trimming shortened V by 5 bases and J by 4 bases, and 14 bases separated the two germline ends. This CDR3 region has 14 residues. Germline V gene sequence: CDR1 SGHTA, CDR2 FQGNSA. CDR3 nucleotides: TGTGCCAGCAGCCCCGCCAGGACAGCCTATGGCTACACCTTC. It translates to CASSPARTAYGYTF.

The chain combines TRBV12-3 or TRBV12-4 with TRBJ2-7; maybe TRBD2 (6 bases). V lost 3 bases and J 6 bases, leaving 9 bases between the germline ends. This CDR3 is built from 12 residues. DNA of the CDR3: TGTGCCAGCAGTTTTGGAGGGCTCGAGCAGTACTTC. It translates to CASSFGGLEQYF.

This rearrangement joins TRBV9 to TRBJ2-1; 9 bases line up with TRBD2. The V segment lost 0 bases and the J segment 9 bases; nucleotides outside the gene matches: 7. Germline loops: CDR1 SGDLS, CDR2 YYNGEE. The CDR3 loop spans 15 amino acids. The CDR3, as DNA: TGTGCCAGCAGCGTAGTAATAGCGGGAGAGGGTGAGCAGTTCTTC. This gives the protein CASSVVIAGEGEQFF.

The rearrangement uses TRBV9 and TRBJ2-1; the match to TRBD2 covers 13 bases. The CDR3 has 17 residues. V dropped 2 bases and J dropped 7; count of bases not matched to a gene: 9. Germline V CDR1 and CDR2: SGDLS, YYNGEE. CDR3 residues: CASSVTSGRDTFNEQFF. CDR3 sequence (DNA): TGTGCCAGCAGCGTTACTAGCGGGAGGGATACCTTTAATGAGCAGTTCTTC.

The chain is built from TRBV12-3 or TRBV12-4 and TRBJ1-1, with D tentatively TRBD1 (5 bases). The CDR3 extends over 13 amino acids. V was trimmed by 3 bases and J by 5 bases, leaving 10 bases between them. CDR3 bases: TGTGCCAGCAGTTTGGGGGGTACGACTGAAGCTTTCTTT. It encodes CASSLGGTTEAFF.

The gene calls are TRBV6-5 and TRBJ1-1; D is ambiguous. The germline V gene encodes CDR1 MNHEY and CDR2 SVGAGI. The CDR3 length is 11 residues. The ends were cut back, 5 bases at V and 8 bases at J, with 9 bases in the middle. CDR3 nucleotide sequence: TGTGCCAGCAGTCGTGGCCCCGAAGCTTTCTTT. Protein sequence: CASSRGPEAFF.

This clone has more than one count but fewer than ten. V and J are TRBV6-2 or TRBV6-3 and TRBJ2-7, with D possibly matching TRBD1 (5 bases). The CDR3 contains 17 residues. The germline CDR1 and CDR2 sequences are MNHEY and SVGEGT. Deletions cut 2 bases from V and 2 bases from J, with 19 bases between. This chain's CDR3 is CASSYRAGRAFTYEQYF. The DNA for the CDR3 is TGTGCCAGCAGTTACAGGGCTGGCAGGGCCTTCACCTACGAGCAGTACTTC.

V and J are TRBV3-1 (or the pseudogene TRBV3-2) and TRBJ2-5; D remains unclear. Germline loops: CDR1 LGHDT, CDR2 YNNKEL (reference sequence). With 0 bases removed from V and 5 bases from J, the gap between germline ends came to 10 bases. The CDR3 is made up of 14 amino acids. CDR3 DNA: TGTGCCAGCAGCCAAGAGGGCCGCCGGGAGACCCAGTACTTC. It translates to CASSQEGRRETQYF.

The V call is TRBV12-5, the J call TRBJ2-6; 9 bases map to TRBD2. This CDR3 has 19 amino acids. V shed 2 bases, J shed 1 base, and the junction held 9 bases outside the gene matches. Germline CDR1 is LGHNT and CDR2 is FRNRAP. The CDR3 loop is CASGLMPGTSFSGANVLTF. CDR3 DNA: TGTGCTAGTGGTTTGATGCCCGGGACTAGCTTTTCTGGGGCCAACGTCCTGACTTTC.

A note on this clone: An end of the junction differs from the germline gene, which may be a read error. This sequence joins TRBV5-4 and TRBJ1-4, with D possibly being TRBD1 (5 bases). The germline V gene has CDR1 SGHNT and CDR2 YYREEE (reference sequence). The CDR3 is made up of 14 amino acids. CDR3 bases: TGTGCCAGCAGCTCCGGACATCCGATCCCTTATTTTTTTTTC. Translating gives CASSSGHPIPYFFF.